The T cell receptor beta chain under discussion was sequenced for a study of blood T cell repertoires in COVID-19. As for the study in general: COVID-19 samples collected from the United States, Italy and Spain covered acute and convalescent phases. PBMCs, B-cell-depleted T cells, or T cells provided the cDNA or gDNA that made up the material.

Profiling relied on immunoSEQ multiplex PCR, and the TCRdb table lists in-frame clones only, not all of them. Counted here are about 140,000 clones, almost 80% occurring once; the ten biggest clones make up under 3%. CDR1 and CDR2 (germline): SGHAT, FQNNGV. The CDR3 is 12 residues long. Between the trimmed V and J ends, which lost 5 bases and 7 bases, there was a span of 11 bases. This clone was seen just once. Source material: PBMCs or T cells enriched from blood (not recorded which). This TCR was recovered from a woman between 45 and 60 years old who had recovered from COVID-19. The V call is TRBV11-2, the J call TRBJ1-1; D unresolved. The CDR3 sequence is CASSPREDEAFF. The CDR3 bases are TGTGCCAGCAGCCCTCGGGAGGATGAAGCTTTCTTT.